A single sample is the source of the 29 T cell receptor beta chains below, sequenced in a study of blood T cell repertoires in COVID-19. Sequencing was performed with immunoSEQ multiplex PCR; in TCRdb, only in-frame clones are kept and a portion is missing. The sample has about 380,000 clones; around 91% are singletons. Input material: peripheral blood. The receptor set was obtained from a man younger than 30 with active or convalescent COVID-19.

Of note for this clone: One end of the junction varies from germline; a read error may be responsible. The chain uses TRBV28 and TRBJ2-6; the match to TRBD1 covers 8 bases. Germline-derived CDR1 and CDR2 are MDHEN and SYDVKM. The CDR3 length is 18 residues. CDR3 sequence reads: CASSMVWTGPTGANVLTF. CDR3 in DNA: TGTGCCAGCAGTATGGTTTGGACAGGGCCAACTGGGGCCAACGTGCTGACTTTC.

V is TRBV6-2 or TRBV6-3 and J is TRBJ2-5; 9 positions match TRBD1. The J segment lost 5 bases and the V segment lost 5 bases, leaving 6 bases of the junction unmatched. The CDR3 runs to 14 residues. Germline V lookup: CDR1 MNHEY, CDR2 SVGEGT. The CDR3 DNA follows: TGTGCCAGCAGTACCAACAGGGGGCGGGAGACCCAGTACTTC. Translation: CASSTNRGRETQYF.

V and J are TRBV7-9 and TRBJ1-2; TRBD1 aligns across 8 bases. Germline-derived CDR1 and CDR2 are SEHNR and FQNEAQ (reference sequence). The CDR3 has 13 amino acids. Unmatched junction bases numbered 5, after V lost 7 bases and J lost 4 bases. The CDR3 DNA is TGTGCCAGCACCGCGGACAGGGCCTATGGCTACACCTTC. This translates into CASTADRAYGYTF.

The chain links TRBV18 to TRBJ1-3; D might be TRBD1 (6 bases). CDR3 size: 16 residues. CDR1 is KGHSH and CDR2 is LQKENI in the germline V gene. The V gene lost 4 bases and the J gene lost 0 bases, with 13 bases spanning the gap. CDR3 protein: CASSLGQPHSGNTIYF. The DNA of the CDR3 is TGTGCCAGCTCACTCGGACAGCCGCACTCTGGAAACACCATATATTTT.

This chain joins TRBV19 and TRBJ1-2; tentatively, D is TRBD1 (5 bases). The CDR3 is made up of 12 amino acids. V lost 3 bases, J lost 5 bases, and 7 bases lay in between. The germline V gene encodes CDR1 LNHDA and CDR2 SQIVND (reference sequence). The CDR3 reads CASSIGQYGYTF. CDR3 coding DNA: TGTGCCAGTAGTATCGGACAATATGGCTACACCTTC.

The chain uses TRBV28 and TRBJ2-7; tentative D call: TRBD2 (5 bases). V lost 6 bases, J lost 4 bases, and 16 bases lay in between. Germline loops: CDR1 MDHEN, CDR2 SYDVKM. The CDR3 totals 14 residues. This CDR3 is CASSPAGETYEQYF. The CDR3 nucleotides are TGTGCCAGCAGCCCAGCCGGGGAAACTTACGAGCAGTACTTC.

The table lists this clone with a count of one. This chain links TRBV6-5 with TRBJ1-5, with 8 nucleotides matching TRBD1. CDR1 and CDR2 from the germline V gene are MNHEY and SVGAGI. The CDR3 has 14 amino acids. J gave up 6 bases and V 6 bases, and 7 bases lay outside the gene matches. The CDR3, as DNA: TGTGCCAGCAGCCTAGGACAGGGTGGTCAGCCCCAGCATTTT. It encodes CASSLGQGGQPQHF.

This clone has only one observation. J is TRBJ2-7 and V is TRBV30; no clear D. This CDR3 region has 12 residues. V was trimmed by 0 bases and J by 3 bases, leaving 6 bases between them. Germline loops: CDR1 GTSNPN, CDR2 SVGIG (reference sequence). The CDR3 DNA reads TGTGCCTGGAGTGTCGAGAACTACGAGCAGTACTTC. It translates to CAWSVENYEQYF. The complete variable domain, with remaining parts taken from reference TRBV30 and TRBJ2-7, reads SQTIHQWPATLVQPVGSPLSLECTVEGTSNPNLYWYRQAAGRGLQLLFYSVGIGQISSEVPQNLSASRPQDRQFILSSKKLLLSDSGFYLCAWSVENYEQYFGPGTRLTVT.

This clone appeared once. This chain links TRBV28 with TRBJ2-1, with 8 bases identical to TRBD2. J gave up 9 bases and V 6 bases, and 7 bases lay outside the gene matches. Germline assignment: CDR1 MDHEN and CDR2 SYDVKM. The CDR3 is made up of 13 amino acids. CDR3 protein: CASSPGGAGEQFF. CDR3 in DNA: TGTGCCAGCAGCCCCGGGGGGGCGGGTGAGCAGTTCTTC.

The V gene is TRBV24-1, the J gene TRBJ1-2; 8 nucleotides agree with TRBD1. Per the germline V gene, CDR1 is KGHDR and CDR2 is SFDVKD. V was clipped by 4 bases and J by 12 bases; unmatched bases: 9. The CDR3 consists of 13 residues. CDR3 DNA sequence: TGTGCCACCAGTGAAATCCCAGGGGGCGAGCACACCTTC. Its translation: CATSEIPGGEHTF.

The gene calls are TRBV21-1 and TRBJ2-7; TRBD1, the D gene given by the table, was not confirmed from the DNA. TRBV21-1 is reported as a pseudogene. The CDR3 runs to 15 residues. Here the CDR3 DNA reads TGTGCCAGCAGCGTACAGGGGGCCGACTCCTACGAGCAGTACTTC. Amino acids: CASSVQGADSYEQYF.

This rearrangement joins TRBV4-3 to TRBJ2-1, with D tentatively TRBD2 (5 bases). This CDR3 spans 11 amino acids. The germline V gene encodes CDR1 LGHNA and CDR2 YSLEER. Trimming pared 1 base from V and 12 bases from J, leaving 7 bases between. CDR3 nucleotides: TGCGCCAGCAGCCAAGGGGCGGGGCAGTTCTTC. Amino acid sequence: CASSQGAGQFF.

This chain's CDR3 is CASSQQIAGGHNEQFF. The CDR3 DNA is TGCGCCAGCAGCCAACAAATAGCGGGGGGGCATAATGAGCAGTTCTTC. The rearrangement links TRBV4-1 to TRBJ2-1; 11 positions agree with TRBD2. The CDR3 totals 16 residues. Germline-derived CDR1 and CDR2 are MGHRA and YSYEKL. V lost 2 bases, J lost 7 bases, and 7 bases stayed unmatched.

In this sample, this clone turned up once. The V call is TRBV4-1, the J call TRBJ1-1; D is unclear. Germline assignment: CDR1 MGHRA and CDR2 YSYEKL. V shed 1 base and J shed 6 bases, with 21 bases lying between them. The CDR3 spans 17 residues. As DNA, the CDR3 is TGCGCCAGCAGCCAAGGGTTGGCCAGGCTGGGTGGCGCTGAAGCTTTCTTT. Its protein product is CASSQGLARLGGAEAFF.

V usage is TRBV18 and J usage is TRBJ1-4, with D possibly being TRBD1 (5 bases). Trimming shortened V by 6 bases and J by 5 bases, and 10 bases separated the two germline ends. From germline, CDR1 is KGHSH and CDR2 LQKENI. There are 13 residues in the CDR3. This chain's CDR3 is CASSGGGNEKLFF. CDR3 coding DNA: TGTGCCAGCTCGGGGGGAGGAAATGAAAAACTGTTTTTT.

V gene TRBV5-1 combines with J gene TRBJ1-4; D is perhaps TRBD1 (5 bases). This CDR3 contains 15 residues. V dropped 2 bases and J dropped 7 bases, with 15 bases sitting between them. Germline CDR1 is SGHRS and CDR2 is YFSETQ. CDR3 sequence: CASSFGGVVFEKLFF. Here the CDR3 DNA reads TGCGCCAGCAGCTTCGGGGGTGTTGTTTTTGAAAAACTGTTTTTT. Variable domain in full (rest from reference TRBV5-1 and TRBJ1-4): KAGVTQTPRYLIKTRGQQVTLSCSPISGHRSVSWYQQTPGQGLQFLFEYFSETQRNKGNFPGRFSGRQFSNSRSEMNVSTLELGDSALYLCASSFGGVVFEKLFFGSGTQLSVL.

The genes are TRBV19 and TRBJ1-6, with a tentative D call TRBD1 (6 bases). The CDR3 runs 15 residues. V shed 3 bases and J shed 7 bases, with 13 bases lying between them. From germline, CDR1 is LNHDA and CDR2 SQIVND (reference sequence). This chain's CDR3 is CASSILAGANSPLHF. In DNA, the CDR3 is TGTGCCAGTAGTATTCTGGCAGGGGCGAATTCACCCCTCCACTTT. The whole variable domain, filled in from reference TRBV19 and TRBJ1-6, reads DGGITQSPKYLFRKEGQNVTLSCEQNLNHDAMYWYRQDPGQGLRLIYYSQIVNDFQKGDIAEGYSVSREKKESFPLTVTSAQKNPTAFYLCASSILAGANSPLHFGNGTRLTVT.

V and J are TRBV6-5 and TRBJ2-5; 11 bases fit TRBD1. The germline CDR1 and CDR2 sequences are MNHEY and SVGAGI. The V segment lost 10 bases and the J segment 4 bases; nucleotides outside the gene matches: 5. The CDR3 sequence is 13 residues long. The CDR3 sequence: CATRTGGRETQYF. The CDR3 DNA reads TGTGCCACCCGGACAGGGGGCAGAGAGACCCAGTACTTC.

The chain combines TRBV19 with TRBJ1-3; D perhaps matches TRBD1 (5 bases). V shed 8 bases and J shed 2 bases, with 16 bases lying between them. There are 15 residues in the CDR3. The germline V gene has CDR1 LNHDA and CDR2 SQIVND (reference sequence). The CDR3 sequence: CASLDRGTAGNTIYF. The DNA for the CDR3 is TGTGCCAGTCTTGACCGGGGGACCGCTGGAAACACCATATATTTT. The variable domain in full, with the rest retrieved from reference TRBV19 and TRBJ1-3, is DGGITQSPKYLFRKEGQNVTLSCEQNLNHDAMYWYRQDPGQGLRLIYYSQIVNDFQKGDIAEGYSVSREKKESFPLTVTSAQKNPTAFYLCASLDRGTAGNTIYFGEGSWLTVV.

V usage is TRBV21-1 and J usage is TRBJ2-2; TRBD2, the table's D call, lacks a check against the DNA. TRBV21-1 is given as a pseudogene. The CDR3 sequence is 19 residues long. The CDR3 DNA sequence: TGTGCCAGCAGCAAAGGTGGGGGACTAGCGGGTAATAACACCGGGGAGCTGTTTTTT. This translates into CASSKGGGLAGNNTGELFF.

The J gene is TRBJ1-1, the V gene TRBV23-1; 8 nucleotides line up with TRBD1. TRBV23-1 belongs to the ORF category, with a function that is uncertain. This CDR3 spans 15 amino acids. After removal of 3 bases from V and 0 bases from J, the junction contained 3 bases not matched to a gene. The CDR3 bases are TGCGCCAGCAGTCAGGACAGGGAATTGAACACTGAAGCTTTCTTT. It yields the protein CASSQDRELNTEAFF.

This clone is a singleton in its sample. The V call is TRBV28, the J call TRBJ2-1, with 7 bases fitting TRBD2. CDR3 length equals 15 residues. Germline trimming cut 2 bases from V and 8 bases from J; bases unmatched to any gene: 9. Germline assignment: CDR1 MDHEN and CDR2 SYDVKM. The CDR3 spells CASSLDSAGWYEQFF. The CDR3 DNA sequence: TGTGCCAGCAGTTTAGACTCAGCGGGGTGGTATGAGCAGTTCTTC.

The rearrangement uses TRBV10-1 and TRBJ2-7; possible D gene TRBD2, 5 bases. Trimming shortened V by 1 base and J by 4 bases, and 14 bases separated the two germline ends. From germline, CDR1 is WNHNN and CDR2 SYGVQD (reference sequence). The CDR3 has 15 residues. This CDR3 is CASSECRRRTYEQYF. Here the CDR3 DNA reads TGCGCCAGCAGTGAGTGCCGAAGAAGGACTTACGAGCAGTACTTC.

This clone was picked up one time. A read error may explain this, as a much larger clone is one base away. The chain carries TRBV11-2 and TRBJ1-2, with TRBD1 matching over 7 bases. V was clipped by 4 bases and J by 2 bases; unmatched bases: 1. Germline CDR1 reads SGHAT; CDR2 reads FQNNGV. The CDR3 consists of 13 residues. CDR3 bases: TGTGCCAGCAGCTCGGGACAGAACTATGGCTACACCTTC. Translating gives CASSSGQNYGYTF. The entire variable domain, with the rest obtained from reference TRBV11-2 and TRBJ1-2, is as follows: EAGVAQSPRYKIIEKRQSVAFWCNPISGHATLYWYQQILGQGPKLLIQFQNNGVVDDSQLPKDRFSAERLKGVDSTLKIQPAKLEDSAVYLCASSSGQNYGYTFGSGTRLTVV.

V and J are TRBV29-1 and TRBJ2-1, with 11 bases fitting TRBD1. The CDR3 consists of 13 residues. The V gene end was trimmed by 5 bases and the J gene end by 8 bases; junction bases not matched to a gene: 5. CDR1 and CDR2 from the germline V gene are SQVTM and ANQGSEA. The CDR3 DNA follows: TGCAGCGTTCGAAGGACAGGGGGCGATGAGCAGTTCTTC. Translating gives CSVRRTGGDEQFF.

V gene TRBV6-2 or TRBV6-3 combines with J gene TRBJ1-2; TRBD1 might be the D (6 bases). The CDR3 covers 13 residues. Germline-derived CDR1 and CDR2 are MNHEY and SVGEGT. The V end lost 0 bases, the J end lost 6 bases, and 8 bases lay between the germline ends. The CDR3 DNA is TGTGCCAGCAGTTACTCGACAGGCGATGGCTACACCTTC. Translating gives CASSYSTGDGYTF.

CDR3 sequence (DNA): TGTCCCCGGGGGGCAACTAATGAAAAACTGTTTTTT. Translating it yields CPRGATNEKLFF. This chain links TRBV6-5 with TRBJ1-4; perhaps TRBD1 as D (5 bases). The CDR3 covers 12 residues. Germline V gene lookup returns CDR1 MNHEY and CDR2 SVGAGI.

The chain carries TRBV5-5 and TRBJ2-3, with 11 bases that match TRBD1. With V trimmed by 4 bases and J by 4 bases, 8 bases remained unmatched. The CDR3 is 16 residues long. The germline V gene has CDR1 SGHKS and CDR2 YYEKEE (reference sequence). In DNA form, the CDR3 reads TGTGCCAGCAGCGCCCGGGACAGGGGGGGATCAGATACGCAGTATTTT. Encoded protein: CASSARDRGGSDTQYF. The variable domain in full, with the rest retrieved from reference TRBV5-5 and TRBJ2-3, is DAGVTQSPTHLIKTRGQQVTLRCSPISGHKSVSWYQQVLGQGPQFIFQYYEKEERGRGNFPDRFSARQFPNYSSELNVNALLLGDSALYLCASSARDRGGSDTQYFGPGTRLTVL.

The CDR3 loop reads CASSVAGERNTQYF. DNA of the CDR3: TGTGCCAGCTCGGTAGCGGGAGAAAGGAATACGCAGTATTTT. The V call is TRBV18, the J call TRBJ2-3; 9 positions agree with TRBD2. The V segment lost 6 bases and the J segment 7 bases; nucleotides outside the gene matches: 8. The CDR3 loop spans 14 amino acids. From germline, CDR1 is KGHSH and CDR2 LQKENI.